This TCR beta chain appears in the sequencing data of a study of CD8+ T cells in alopecia areata. Following extraction, RNA underwent reverse transcription to cDNA, which served as the sequencing template. Sequenced by immunoSEQ multiplex PCR; TCRdb stores in-frame clones only, minus some. The top ten clones hold just over 0.45% of a sample with 200,000 to 250,000 clones, 57% of them seen once. This CDR3 is built from 12 residues. V gave up 4 bases and J gave up 8 bases, with 12 bases separating them. Germline V lookup: CDR1 SGHNT, CDR2 YYREEE (reference sequence). V is TRBV5-4 and J is TRBJ1-1, with no clear D. The material was CD4+ T cells sorted from blood, obtained at week 0. This receptor was taken from a human donor with alopecia areata. The CDR3 nucleotides are TGTGCCAGCAGCCCGGCCGTCAGGGAAGCTTTCTTT. It encodes CASSPAVREAFF.